This entry lists 28 T cell receptor beta chains sequenced from one sample in a study of T cell responses to AZD1222 COVID-19 vaccine. Generated by immunoSEQ multiplex PCR, the TCRdb table keeps only in-frame clones and is missing some. The table shows around 130,000 clones, with roughly 93% occurring only once. Sample: peripheral blood, taken on day 0 of AZD1222 vaccination. All receptors derive from an adult in good health.

This chain connects TRBV7-9 to TRBJ1-1, with D possibly matching TRBD1 (6 bases). Germline V CDR1 and CDR2: SEHNR, FQNEAQ (reference sequence). With 4 bases removed from V and 3 bases from J, the gap between germline ends came to 15 bases. The CDR3 runs 15 residues. CDR3 loop: CASSSQGPWDTEAFF. CDR3 in DNA: TGTGCCAGCAGCTCACAGGGTCCGTGGGACACTGAAGCTTTCTTT.

The V gene is TRBV30, the J gene TRBJ1-3; D gene ambiguous. The CDR3 totals 12 residues. V dropped 1 base and J dropped 2 bases, with 3 bases sitting between them. Germline CDR1 is GTSNPN and CDR2 is SVGIG (reference sequence). In DNA form, the CDR3 reads TGTGCCTGGAGTGGAGCTGGAAACACCATATATTTT. Translated, it gives CAWSGAGNTIYF.

Ten or more counts support this clone. The chain is built from TRBV4-1 and TRBJ2-1, with D possibly being TRBD2 (6 bases). The V gene lost 4 bases and the J gene lost 4 bases, with 20 bases spanning the gap. Germline CDR1 reads MGHRA; CDR2 reads YSYEKL. The CDR3 covers 17 residues. CDR3 residues: CASSPDGRGSSYNEQFF. DNA for the CDR3: TGCGCCAGCAGCCCCGATGGACGGGGGAGTAGTTACAATGAGCAGTTCTTC.

J is TRBJ2-2 and V is TRBV5-4; 9 bases match TRBD2. This CDR3 comprises 16 residues. The germline CDR1 and CDR2 sequences are SGHNT and YYREEE (reference sequence). V lost 0 bases, J lost 1 base, and 1 base stayed unmatched. The CDR3 DNA is TGTGCCAGCAGCTTGGTAGCGGGAGTGAACACCGGGGAGCTGTTTTTT. Translating gives CASSLVAGVNTGELFF.

This clone was counted a single time. The chain carries TRBV28 and TRBJ1-1; 7 bases fit TRBD1. V was pared by 2 bases and J by 4 bases, with 13 bases of the junction left unmatched. This CDR3 region has 17 residues. Germline assignment: CDR1 MDHEN and CDR2 SYDVKM. CDR3 bases: TGTGCCAGCAGTTTACTTTTGGTTACAGGGGCGATCACTGAAGCTTTCTTT. It codes for CASSLLLVTGAITEAFF.

V is TRBV29-1 and J is TRBJ2-1; 15 bases align to TRBD2. The V and J ends lost 1 base and 3 bases, in that order; junction bases with no gene match: 7. CDR3 length: 18 amino acids. The germline gives CDR1 SQVTM, CDR2 ANQGSEA. The CDR3 DNA reads TGCAGCGTTGAAGGAGGGACTAGCGGGAGGCTGTACTACAATGAGCAGTTCTTC. Protein sequence: CSVEGGTSGRLYYNEQFF.

The rearrangement uses TRBV6-2 or TRBV6-3 and TRBJ1-5; tentatively, D is TRBD1 (6 bases). Per the germline V gene, CDR1 is MNHEY and CDR2 is SVGEGT. The V end lost 2 bases, the J end lost 5 bases, and 10 bases lay between the germline ends. This CDR3 contains 14 residues. The CDR3 DNA is TGTGCCAGCAGTTACCCAGGGGATTATCAGCCCCAGCATTTT. Its protein is CASSYPGDYQPQHF.

The chain employs TRBV19 and TRBJ1-1; D uncertain. In germline, CDR1 is LNHDA, CDR2 SQIVND (reference sequence). Between the trimmed V and J ends, which lost 7 bases and 1 base, there was a span of 19 bases. This CDR3 region has 16 residues. CDR3 loop: CASTHSWLWKNTEAFF. CDR3 nucleotide sequence: TGTGCCAGTACTCACTCTTGGCTGTGGAAGAACACTGAAGCTTTCTTT. Supplemented by reference TRBV19 and TRBJ1-1, the full variable domain reads DGGITQSPKYLFRKEGQNVTLSCEQNLNHDAMYWYRQDPGQGLRLIYYSQIVNDFQKGDIAEGYSVSREKKESFPLTVTSAQKNPTAFYLCASTHSWLWKNTEAFFGQGTRLTVV.

In its sample, this clone was seen a few times. The chain carries TRBV11-2 and TRBJ2-1, with 7 bases fitting TRBD2. Germline CDR1 is SGHAT and CDR2 is FQNNGV. J was trimmed by 5 bases and V by 5 bases; bases with no gene match: 12. The CDR3 is 16 amino acids. The CDR3 reads CASSPSGREKNNEQFF. The CDR3 coding sequence is TGTGCCAGCAGCCCCTCGGGGCGGGAGAAGAACAATGAGCAGTTCTTC.

This chain links TRBV7-9 with TRBJ2-5, with D hard to call. CDR3 size: 14 residues. CDR1 and CDR2 (germline): SEHNR, FQNEAQ (reference sequence). Trimming took 5 bases from V and 4 from J, leaving 14 bases between them. CDR3 residues: CASSPLGMGETQYF. The CDR3 nucleotides read TGTGCCAGCAGCCCCTTGGGGATGGGAGAGACCCAGTACTTC.

The chain carries TRBV19 and TRBJ2-1, with 12 bases aligning to TRBD2. The CDR3 sequence is 15 residues long. The trim removed 4 bases at V and 8 bases at J, leaving 6 bases unmatched. Germline V gives CDR1 LNHDA, CDR2 SQIVND (reference sequence). CDR3 sequence reads: CASSKGLAGVHEQFF. CDR3 nucleotide sequence: TGTGCCAGTAGTAAGGGACTAGCGGGCGTTCATGAGCAGTTCTTC. The full variable domain, rest sourced from reference TRBV19 and TRBJ2-1, is DGGITQSPKYLFRKEGQNVTLSCEQNLNHDAMYWYRQDPGQGLRLIYYSQIVNDFQKGDIAEGYSVSREKKESFPLTVTSAQKNPTAFYLCASSKGLAGVHEQFFGPGTRLTVL.

The genes are TRBV15 and TRBJ2-1, with TRBD2 matching over 7 bases. The junction had 14 bases not matched to a gene; V was cut back by 5 bases and J by 7 bases. Looked up from germline, CDR1 is LNHNV and CDR2 is YYDKDF (reference sequence). The CDR3 consists of 16 residues. The CDR3, as DNA: TGTGCCACCAGCCCCCGACTAGCAAAGGATGGAAATGAGCAGTTCTTC. Translating it yields CATSPRLAKDGNEQFF.

The J gene is TRBJ2-1, the V gene TRBV11-2; D is unresolved. The ends were cut back, 1 base at V and 7 bases at J, with 2 bases in the middle. The CDR3 covers 11 residues. Germline V CDR1 and CDR2: SGHAT, FQNNGV. CDR3 region: CASSLVNEQFF. CDR3 bases: TGTGCCAGCAGCTTAGTAAATGAGCAGTTCTTC.

The rearrangement uses TRBV30 and TRBJ1-1; D remains ambiguous. Deletions cut 3 bases from V and 2 bases from J, with 1 base between. CDR3 length: 10 amino acids. CDR1 GTSNPN and CDR2 SVGIG come from the germline V gene (reference sequence). DNA for the CDR3: TGTGCCTGGAGAAACACTGAAGCTTTCTTT. Amino acids: CAWRNTEAFF.

This sequence joins TRBV30 and TRBJ2-1, with no clear D. The CDR3 is made up of 13 amino acids. In germline, CDR1 is GTSNPN, CDR2 SVGIG (reference sequence). The germline V and J ends were trimmed by 0 bases and 4 bases, with 7 bases remaining between them. The CDR3 sequence: CAWSVSGYNEQFF. DNA of the CDR3: TGTGCCTGGAGTGTATCGGGTTACAATGAGCAGTTCTTC.

This sequence joins TRBV6-6 and TRBJ1-5; weak D call: TRBD1 (5 bases). The CDR3 is 13 residues long. CDR1 and CDR2 from the germline V gene are MNHNY and SVGAGI (reference sequence). V lost 5 bases and J 4 bases, leaving 9 bases between the germline ends. CDR3 coding DNA: TGTGCCAGCAGTAGACAGCTAAATCAGCCCCAGCATTTT. Encoded protein: CASSRQLNQPQHF.

The chain has TRBV18 and TRBJ1-2; weak D call: TRBD1 (5 bases). CDR1 KGHSH and CDR2 LQKENI come from the germline V gene. V was pared by 3 bases and J by 4 bases, with 12 bases between. CDR3 length equals 14 residues. CDR3 in amino acids: CASSPGTTAYGYTF. The DNA of the CDR3 is TGTGCCAGCTCACCGGGGACTACGGCCTATGGCTACACCTTC.

The V and J genes are TRBV27 and TRBJ2-3, with 11 bases that match TRBD2. The CDR3 is made up of 12 amino acids. Germline V gene data show CDR1 as MNHEY and CDR2 as SMNVEV (reference sequence). With V trimmed by 6 bases and J by 15 bases, 8 bases remained unmatched. CDR3 in amino acids: CASSVTSGSQYF. The CDR3 coding sequence is TGTGCCAGCAGCGTCACTAGCGGGAGTCAATATTTT.

The chain couples TRBV5-1 to TRBJ2-7, with a weak D call TRBD2 (6 bases). The germline gives CDR1 SGHRS, CDR2 YFSETQ. The CDR3 spans 14 residues. Deletions cut 4 bases from V and 2 bases from J, with 13 bases between. For the CDR3, the DNA is TGCGCCAGCAGCCCCCGGGACTTGACCTACGAGCAGTACTTC. It encodes CASSPRDLTYEQYF.

The chain recombines TRBV19 with TRBJ1-5; D is uncertain. The CDR3 spans 17 residues. Germline V gene lookup returns CDR1 LNHDA and CDR2 SQIVND (reference sequence). V gave up 3 bases and J gave up 0 bases, with 15 bases separating them. CDR3 in DNA: TGTGCCAGTAGTATCCTCGTCTCTACCCATAGCAATCAGCCCCAGCATTTT. Encoded protein: CASSILVSTHSNQPQHF. Together with reference TRBV19 and TRBJ1-5, the CDR3 gives the full variable domain: DGGITQSPKYLFRKEGQNVTLSCEQNLNHDAMYWYRQDPGQGLRLIYYSQIVNDFQKGDIAEGYSVSREKKESFPLTVTSAQKNPTAFYLCASSILVSTHSNQPQHFGDGTRLSIL.

The gene calls are TRBV9 and TRBJ1-3; D is perhaps TRBD1 (5 bases). The germline V gene has CDR1 SGDLS and CDR2 YYNGEE. CDR3 length: 19 amino acids. V was pared by 0 bases and J by 0 bases, with 19 bases between. This chain's CDR3 is CASSVVGVPGRLSGNTIYF. DNA for the CDR3: TGTGCCAGCAGCGTAGTCGGGGTCCCGGGACGGCTCTCTGGAAACACCATATATTTT. Supplemented by reference TRBV9 and TRBJ1-3, the full variable domain reads DSGVTQTPKHLITATGQRVTLRCSPRSGDLSVYWYQQSLDQGLQFLIQYYNGEERAKGNILERFSAQQFPDLHSELNLSSLELGDSALYFCASSVVGVPGRLSGNTIYFGEGSWLTVV.

This chain joins TRBV5-1 and TRBJ1-5; 8 bases agree with TRBD1. This CDR3 is 16 amino acids long. Germline assignment: CDR1 SGHRS and CDR2 YFSETQ. V lost 4 bases, J lost 5 bases, and 11 bases stayed unmatched. This CDR3 reads CASSETGDLRYQPQHF. Written as DNA, the CDR3 is TGCGCCAGCAGCGAGACAGGGGACTTGCGGTATCAGCCCCAGCATTTT.

The chain has TRBV24-1 and TRBJ1-1; TRBD1 is a possible D gene (6 bases). Looked up from germline, CDR1 is KGHDR and CDR2 is SFDVKD. The germline V and J ends were trimmed by 3 bases and 4 bases, with 8 bases remaining between them. The CDR3 contains 13 residues. The CDR3 here is CATSDTRGTEAFF. The DNA for the CDR3 is TGTGCCACCAGTGATACCAGGGGCACTGAAGCTTTCTTT.

This clone was seen only once. The J gene is TRBJ2-7, the V gene TRBV5-1; TRBD1 or TRBD2 may be the D gene (5 bases each). Germline assignment: CDR1 SGHRS and CDR2 YFSETQ. This CDR3 has 14 amino acids. V was shortened by 7 bases and J by 2 bases, with 16 bases between the two germline ends. The CDR3 DNA reads as TGCGCCAGCTACTTGGGGACCGCAACCTACGAGCAGTACTTC. Amino acid sequence: CASYLGTATYEQYF.

The CDR3 spells CASSLARSGRETQYF. CDR3 nucleotide sequence: TGTGCCAGCAGCTTAGCCCGGTCCGGGAGGGAGACCCAGTACTTC. This chain uses TRBV7-2 with TRBJ2-5, with 7 bases that match TRBD2. This CDR3 is 15 amino acids long. Per the germline V gene, CDR1 is SGHTA and CDR2 is FQGNSA. The V segment lost 0 bases and the J segment 5 bases; nucleotides outside the gene matches: 6.

The V gene is TRBV28, the J gene TRBJ1-6; 9 bases match TRBD1. Unmatched junction bases numbered 3, after V lost 4 bases and J lost 5 bases. This CDR3 contains 15 residues. Germline values: CDR1 MDHEN, CDR2 SYDVKM. The CDR3 is CASSSGQGDNSPLHF. For the CDR3, the DNA is TGTGCCAGCAGTTCGGGACAGGGTGATAATTCACCCCTCCACTTT.

The chain joins TRBV2 to TRBJ2-1, with 8 positions matching TRBD2. The length of the CDR3 is 17 residues. Germline lookup yields CDR1 SNHLY and CDR2 FYNNEI. Trimming at V came to 4 bases and at J to 0 bases, leaving 8 bases not matched to a gene. CDR3 DNA sequence: TGTGCCAGCAGTGTTTCTAGCGGGCCGAGCTCCTACAATGAGCAGTTCTTC. This codes for CASSVSSGPSSYNEQFF.

The genes are TRBV27 and TRBJ1-5; D perhaps matches TRBD1 (5 bases). Germline CDR1 reads MNHEY; CDR2 reads SMNVEV (reference sequence). Trimming shortened V by 8 bases and J by 2 bases, and 13 bases separated the two germline ends. CDR3 length equals 14 residues. The CDR3 coding sequence is TGTGCCAGCGGATTCGGGGGGGGCAATCAGCCCCAGCATTTT. Translating it yields CASGFGGGNQPQHF.